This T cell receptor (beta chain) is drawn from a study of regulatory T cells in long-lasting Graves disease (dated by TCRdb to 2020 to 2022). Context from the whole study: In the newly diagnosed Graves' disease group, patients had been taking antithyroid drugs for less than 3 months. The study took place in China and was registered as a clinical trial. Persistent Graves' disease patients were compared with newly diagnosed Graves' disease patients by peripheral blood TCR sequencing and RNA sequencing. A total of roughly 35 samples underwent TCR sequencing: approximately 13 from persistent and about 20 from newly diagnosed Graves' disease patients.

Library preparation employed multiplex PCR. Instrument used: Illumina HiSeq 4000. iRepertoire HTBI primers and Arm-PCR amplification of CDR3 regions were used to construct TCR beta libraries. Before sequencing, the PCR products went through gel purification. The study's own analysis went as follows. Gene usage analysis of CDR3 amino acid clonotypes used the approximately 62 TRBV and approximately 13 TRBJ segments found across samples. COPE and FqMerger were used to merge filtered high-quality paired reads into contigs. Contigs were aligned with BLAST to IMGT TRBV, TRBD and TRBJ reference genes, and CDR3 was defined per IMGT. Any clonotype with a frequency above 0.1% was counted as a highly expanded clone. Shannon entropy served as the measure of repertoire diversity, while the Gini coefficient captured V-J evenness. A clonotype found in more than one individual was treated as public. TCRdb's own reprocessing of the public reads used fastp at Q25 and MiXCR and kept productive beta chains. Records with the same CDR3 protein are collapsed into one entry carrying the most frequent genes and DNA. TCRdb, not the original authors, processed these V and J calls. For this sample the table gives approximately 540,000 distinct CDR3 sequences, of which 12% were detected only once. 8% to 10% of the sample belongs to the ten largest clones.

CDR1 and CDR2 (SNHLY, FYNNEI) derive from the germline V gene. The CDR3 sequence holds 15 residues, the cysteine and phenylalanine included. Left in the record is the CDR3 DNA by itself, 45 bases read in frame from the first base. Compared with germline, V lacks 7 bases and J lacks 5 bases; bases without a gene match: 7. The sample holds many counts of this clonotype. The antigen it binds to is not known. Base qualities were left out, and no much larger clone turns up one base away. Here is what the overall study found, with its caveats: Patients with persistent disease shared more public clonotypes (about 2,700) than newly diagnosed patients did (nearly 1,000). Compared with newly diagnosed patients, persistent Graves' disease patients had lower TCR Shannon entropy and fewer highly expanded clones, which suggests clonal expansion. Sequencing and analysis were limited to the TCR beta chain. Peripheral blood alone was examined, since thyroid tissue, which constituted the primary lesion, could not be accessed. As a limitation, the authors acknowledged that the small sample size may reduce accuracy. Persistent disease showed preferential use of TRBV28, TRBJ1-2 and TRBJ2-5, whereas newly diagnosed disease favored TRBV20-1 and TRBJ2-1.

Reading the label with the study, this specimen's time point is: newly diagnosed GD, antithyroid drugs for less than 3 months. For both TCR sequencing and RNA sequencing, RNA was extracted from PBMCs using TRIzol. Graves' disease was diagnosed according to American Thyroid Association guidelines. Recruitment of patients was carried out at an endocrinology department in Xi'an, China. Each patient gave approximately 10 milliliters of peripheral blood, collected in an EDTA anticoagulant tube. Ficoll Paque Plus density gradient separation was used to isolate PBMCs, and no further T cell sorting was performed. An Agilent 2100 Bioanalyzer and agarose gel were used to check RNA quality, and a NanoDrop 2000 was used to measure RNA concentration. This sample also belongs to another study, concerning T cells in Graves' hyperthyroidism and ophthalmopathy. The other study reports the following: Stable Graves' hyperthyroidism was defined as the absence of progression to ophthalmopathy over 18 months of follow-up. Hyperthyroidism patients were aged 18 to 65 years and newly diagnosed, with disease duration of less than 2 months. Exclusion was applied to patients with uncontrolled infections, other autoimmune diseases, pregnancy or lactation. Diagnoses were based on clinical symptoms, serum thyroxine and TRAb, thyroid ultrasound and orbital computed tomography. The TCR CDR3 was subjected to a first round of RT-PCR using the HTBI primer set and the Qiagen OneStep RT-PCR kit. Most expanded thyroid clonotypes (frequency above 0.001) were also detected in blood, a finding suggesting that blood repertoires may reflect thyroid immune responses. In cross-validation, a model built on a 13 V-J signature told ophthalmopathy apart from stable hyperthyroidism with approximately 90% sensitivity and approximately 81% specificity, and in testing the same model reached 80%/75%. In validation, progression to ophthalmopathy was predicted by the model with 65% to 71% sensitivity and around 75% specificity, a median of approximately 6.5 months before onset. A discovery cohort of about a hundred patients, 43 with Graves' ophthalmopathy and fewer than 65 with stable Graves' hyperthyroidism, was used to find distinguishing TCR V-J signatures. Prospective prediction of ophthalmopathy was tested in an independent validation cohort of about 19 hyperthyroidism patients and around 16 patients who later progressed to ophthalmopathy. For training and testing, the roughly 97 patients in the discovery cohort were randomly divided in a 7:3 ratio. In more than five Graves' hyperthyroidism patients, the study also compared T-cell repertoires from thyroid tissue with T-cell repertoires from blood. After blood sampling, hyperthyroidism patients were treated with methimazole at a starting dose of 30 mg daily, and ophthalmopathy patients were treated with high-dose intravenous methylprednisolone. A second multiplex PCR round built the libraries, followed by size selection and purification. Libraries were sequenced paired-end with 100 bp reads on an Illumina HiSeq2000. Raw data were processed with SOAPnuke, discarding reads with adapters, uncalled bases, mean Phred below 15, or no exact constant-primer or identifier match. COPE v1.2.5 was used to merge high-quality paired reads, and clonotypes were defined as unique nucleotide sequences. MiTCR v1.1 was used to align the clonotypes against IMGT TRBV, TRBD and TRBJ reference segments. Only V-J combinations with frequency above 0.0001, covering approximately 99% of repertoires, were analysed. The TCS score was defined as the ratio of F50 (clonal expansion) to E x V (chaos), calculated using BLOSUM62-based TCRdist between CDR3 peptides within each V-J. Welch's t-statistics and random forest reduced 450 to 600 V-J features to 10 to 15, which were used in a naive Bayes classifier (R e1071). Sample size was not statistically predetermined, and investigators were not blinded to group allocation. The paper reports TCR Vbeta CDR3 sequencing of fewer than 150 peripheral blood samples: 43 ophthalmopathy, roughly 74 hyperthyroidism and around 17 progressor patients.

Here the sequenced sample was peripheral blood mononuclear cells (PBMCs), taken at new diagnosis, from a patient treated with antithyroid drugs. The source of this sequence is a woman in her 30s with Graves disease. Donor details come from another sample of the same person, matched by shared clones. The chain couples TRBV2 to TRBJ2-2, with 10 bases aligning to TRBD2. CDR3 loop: CASTQAGGPTGELFF. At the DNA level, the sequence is TGTGCCAGCACTCAAGCGGGAGGGCCAACCGGGGAGCTGTTTTTT.